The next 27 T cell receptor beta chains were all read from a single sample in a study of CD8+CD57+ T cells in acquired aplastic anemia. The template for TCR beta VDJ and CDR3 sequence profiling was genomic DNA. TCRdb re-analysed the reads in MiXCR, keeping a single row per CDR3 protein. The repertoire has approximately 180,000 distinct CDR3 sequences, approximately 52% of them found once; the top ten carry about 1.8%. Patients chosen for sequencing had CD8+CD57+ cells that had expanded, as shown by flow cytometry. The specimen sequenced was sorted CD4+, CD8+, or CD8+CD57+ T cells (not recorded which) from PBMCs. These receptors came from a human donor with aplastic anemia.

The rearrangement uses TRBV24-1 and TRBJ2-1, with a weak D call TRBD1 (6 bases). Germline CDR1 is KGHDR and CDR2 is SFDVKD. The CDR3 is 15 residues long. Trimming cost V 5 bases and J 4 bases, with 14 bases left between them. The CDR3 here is CATSAVDRIYNEQFF. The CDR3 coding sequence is TGTGCCACCAGTGCCGTTGACAGGATTTACAATGAGCAGTTCTTC.

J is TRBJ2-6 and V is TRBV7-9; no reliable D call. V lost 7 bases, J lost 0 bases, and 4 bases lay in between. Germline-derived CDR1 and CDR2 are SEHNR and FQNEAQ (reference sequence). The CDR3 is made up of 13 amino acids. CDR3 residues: CASKLSGANVLTF. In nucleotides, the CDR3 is TGTGCCAGCAAGCTCTCTGGGGCCAACGTCCTGACTTTC.

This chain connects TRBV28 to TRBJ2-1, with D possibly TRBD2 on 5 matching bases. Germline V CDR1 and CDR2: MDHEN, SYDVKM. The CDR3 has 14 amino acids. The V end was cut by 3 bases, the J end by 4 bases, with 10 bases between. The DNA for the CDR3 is TGTGCCAGCAGTTTCATAGGGAGTTACAATGAGCAGTTCTTC. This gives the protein CASSFIGSYNEQFF.

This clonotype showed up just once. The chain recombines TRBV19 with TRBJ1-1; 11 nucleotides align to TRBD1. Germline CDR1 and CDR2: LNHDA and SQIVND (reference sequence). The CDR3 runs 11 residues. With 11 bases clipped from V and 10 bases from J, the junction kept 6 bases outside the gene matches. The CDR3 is CASRTGGLAFF. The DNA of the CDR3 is TGTGCCTCGCGGACAGGGGGCTTAGCTTTCTTT.

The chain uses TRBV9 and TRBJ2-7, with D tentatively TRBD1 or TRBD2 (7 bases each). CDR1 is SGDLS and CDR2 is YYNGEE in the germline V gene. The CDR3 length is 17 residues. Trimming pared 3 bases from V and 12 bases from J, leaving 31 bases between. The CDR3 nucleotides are TGTGCCAGCAGCGGTAGAGAGGGGGCGGGAGTGGATTCGCGGCGGTACTTC. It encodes CASSGREGAGVDSRRYF.

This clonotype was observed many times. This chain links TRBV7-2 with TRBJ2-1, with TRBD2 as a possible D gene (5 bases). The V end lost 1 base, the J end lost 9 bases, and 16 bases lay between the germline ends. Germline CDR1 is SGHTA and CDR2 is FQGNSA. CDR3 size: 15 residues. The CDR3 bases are TGTGCCAGCAGCTTAGACAGCGAGAGAGGGCGTGAGCAGTTCTTC. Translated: CASSLDSERGREQFF.

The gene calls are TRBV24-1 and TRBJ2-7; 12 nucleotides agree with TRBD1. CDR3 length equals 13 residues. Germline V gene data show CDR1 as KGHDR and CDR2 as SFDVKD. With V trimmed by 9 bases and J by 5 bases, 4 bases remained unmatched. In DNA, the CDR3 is TGTGCCACCGGGGGACAGGGGGCCCACGAGCAGTACTTC. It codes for CATGGQGAHEQYF.

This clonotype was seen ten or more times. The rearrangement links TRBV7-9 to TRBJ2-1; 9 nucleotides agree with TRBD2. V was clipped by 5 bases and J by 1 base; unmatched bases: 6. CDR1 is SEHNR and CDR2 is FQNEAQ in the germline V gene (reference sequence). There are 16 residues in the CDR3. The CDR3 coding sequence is TGTGCCAGCAGCCCTAGTAGCGGGGGATCCTACAATGAGCAGTTCTTC. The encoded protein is CASSPSSGGSYNEQFF.

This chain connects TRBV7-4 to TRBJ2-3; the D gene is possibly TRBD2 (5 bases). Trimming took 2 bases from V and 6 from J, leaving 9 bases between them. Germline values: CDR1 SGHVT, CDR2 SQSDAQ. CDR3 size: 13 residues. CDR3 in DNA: TGTGCCAGCAGCTTATTCGGGAAGGATACGCAGTATTTT. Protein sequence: CASSLFGKDTQYF.

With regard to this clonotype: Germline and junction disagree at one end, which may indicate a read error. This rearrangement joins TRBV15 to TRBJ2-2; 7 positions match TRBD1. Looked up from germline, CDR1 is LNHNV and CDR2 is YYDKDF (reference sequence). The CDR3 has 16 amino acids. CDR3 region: CATSRASGGSTGELLF. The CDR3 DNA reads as TGTGCCACCAGCAGAGCGTCAGGGGGAAGTACCGGGGAGCTGTTGTTT.

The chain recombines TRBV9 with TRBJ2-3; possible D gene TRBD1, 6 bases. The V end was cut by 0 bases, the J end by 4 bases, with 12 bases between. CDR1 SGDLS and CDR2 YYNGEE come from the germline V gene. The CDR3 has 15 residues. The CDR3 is CASSVDGQSSDTQYF. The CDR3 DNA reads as TGTGCCAGCAGCGTAGACGGACAGAGTTCAGATACGCAGTATTTT.

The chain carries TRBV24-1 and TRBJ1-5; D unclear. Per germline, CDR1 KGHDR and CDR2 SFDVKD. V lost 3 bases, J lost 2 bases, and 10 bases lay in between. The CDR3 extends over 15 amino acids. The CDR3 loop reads CATSDALGGNQPQHF. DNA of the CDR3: TGTGCCACCAGTGATGCCCTTGGGGGCAATCAGCCCCAGCATTTT.

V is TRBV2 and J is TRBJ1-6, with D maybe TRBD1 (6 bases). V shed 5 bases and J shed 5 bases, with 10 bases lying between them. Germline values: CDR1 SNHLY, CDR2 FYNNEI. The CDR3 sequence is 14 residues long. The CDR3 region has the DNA TGTGCCAGCAGTCTTAACAGGGATAATTCACCCCTCCACTTT. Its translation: CASSLNRDNSPLHF. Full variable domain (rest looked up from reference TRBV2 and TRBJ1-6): EPEVTQTPSHQVTQMGQEVILRCVPISNHLYFYWYRQILGQKVEFLVSFYNNEISEKSEIFDDQFSVERPDGSNFTLKIRSTKLEDSAMYFCASSLNRDNSPLHFGNGTRLTVT.

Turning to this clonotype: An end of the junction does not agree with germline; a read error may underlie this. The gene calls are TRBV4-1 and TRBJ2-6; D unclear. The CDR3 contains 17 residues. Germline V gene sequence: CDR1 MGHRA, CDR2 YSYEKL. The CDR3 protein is CAGSLYQSNSGANVLTF. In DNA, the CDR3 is TGCGCCGGCAGCCTATACCAAAGTAACTCTGGGGCCAACGTCCTGACTTTC.

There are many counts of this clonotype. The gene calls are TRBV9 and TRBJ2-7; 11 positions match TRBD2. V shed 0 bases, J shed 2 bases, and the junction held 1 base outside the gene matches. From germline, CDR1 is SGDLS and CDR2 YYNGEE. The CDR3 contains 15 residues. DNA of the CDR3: TGTGCCAGCAGCGTAGATAGCGGGGGGGCCTACGAGCAGTACTTC. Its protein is CASSVDSGGAYEQYF.

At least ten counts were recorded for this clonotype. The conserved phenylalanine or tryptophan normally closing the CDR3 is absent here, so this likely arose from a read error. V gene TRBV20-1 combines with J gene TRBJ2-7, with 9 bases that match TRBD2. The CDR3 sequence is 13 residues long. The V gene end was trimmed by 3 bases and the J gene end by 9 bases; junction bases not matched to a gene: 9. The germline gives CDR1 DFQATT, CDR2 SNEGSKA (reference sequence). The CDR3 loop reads CSARMAGGQAQYS. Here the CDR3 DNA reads TGCAGTGCTAGGATGGCGGGGGGGCAAGCGCAGTACTCC.

CDR3 sequence (DNA): TGTGCCAGCAGCTTAAGGCTAGCGGGAGAGGAGACCCAGTACTTC. Its protein product is CASSLRLAGEETQYF. This chain joins TRBV7-6 and TRBJ2-5, with 10 bases identical to TRBD2. The V gene end was trimmed by 2 bases and the J gene end by 5 bases; junction bases not matched to a gene: 5. Germline V gives CDR1 SGHVS, CDR2 FNYEAQ. CDR3 length equals 15 residues.

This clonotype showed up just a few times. The CDR3 region is CASSRGLNSPLHF. Here the CDR3 DNA reads TGTGCCAGCAGCCGGGGACTTAATTCACCCCTCCACTTT. J is TRBJ1-6 and V is TRBV7-9, with D tentatively TRBD1 (5 bases). CDR3 size: 13 residues. CDR1 SEHNR and CDR2 FQNEAQ come from the germline V gene (reference sequence). V lost 5 bases, J lost 6 bases, and 8 bases lay in between.

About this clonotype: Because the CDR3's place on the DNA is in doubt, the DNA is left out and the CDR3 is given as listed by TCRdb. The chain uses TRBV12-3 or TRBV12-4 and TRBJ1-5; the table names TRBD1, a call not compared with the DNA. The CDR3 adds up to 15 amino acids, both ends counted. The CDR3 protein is CASSSSTSGGQPQHF.

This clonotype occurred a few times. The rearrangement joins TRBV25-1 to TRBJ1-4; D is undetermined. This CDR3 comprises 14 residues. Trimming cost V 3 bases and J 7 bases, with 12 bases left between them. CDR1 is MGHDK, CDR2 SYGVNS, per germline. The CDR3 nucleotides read TGTGCCAGCAGTGAGATCAAGGATAGTGAAAAACTGTTTTTT. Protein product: CASSEIKDSEKLFF.

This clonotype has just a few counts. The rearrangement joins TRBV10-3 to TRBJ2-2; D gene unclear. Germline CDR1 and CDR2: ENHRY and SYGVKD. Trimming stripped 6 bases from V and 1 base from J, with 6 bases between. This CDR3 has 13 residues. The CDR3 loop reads CAISTENTGELFF. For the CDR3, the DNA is TGTGCCATCAGCACGGAGAACACCGGGGAGCTGTTTTTT.

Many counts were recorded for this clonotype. Here the CDR3 reads CASSRQPINYGYTF. CDR3 coding DNA: TGTGCCAGCAGCCGACAGCCAATTAACTATGGCTACACCTTC. The chain carries TRBV12-3 or TRBV12-4 and TRBJ1-2; D perhaps matches TRBD1 (5 bases). The germline V and J ends were trimmed by 6 bases and 1 base, with 12 bases remaining between them. The CDR3 extends over 14 amino acids.

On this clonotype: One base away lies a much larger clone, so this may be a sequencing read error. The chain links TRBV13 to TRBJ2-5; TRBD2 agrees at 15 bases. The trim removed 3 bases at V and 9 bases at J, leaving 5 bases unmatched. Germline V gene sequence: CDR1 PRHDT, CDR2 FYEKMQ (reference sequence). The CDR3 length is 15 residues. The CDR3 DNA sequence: TGTGCCAGCAGCTTTCGGACTAGCGGGGGGGAGGCCCAGTACTTC. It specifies CASSFRTSGGEAQYF.

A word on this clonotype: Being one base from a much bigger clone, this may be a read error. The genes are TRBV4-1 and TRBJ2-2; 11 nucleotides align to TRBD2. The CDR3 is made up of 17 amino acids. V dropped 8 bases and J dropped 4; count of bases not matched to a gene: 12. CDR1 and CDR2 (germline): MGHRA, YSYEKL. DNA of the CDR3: TGCGCCAGCGGCCGGGGGACTAGCGGTGGGCGCACCGGGGAGCTGTTTTTT. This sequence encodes CASGRGTSGGRTGELFF.

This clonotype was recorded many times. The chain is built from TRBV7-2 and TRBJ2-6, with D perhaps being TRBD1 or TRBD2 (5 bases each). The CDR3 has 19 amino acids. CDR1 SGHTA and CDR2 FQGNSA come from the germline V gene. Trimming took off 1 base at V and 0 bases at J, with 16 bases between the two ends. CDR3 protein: CASSLVSGTAPSGANVLTF. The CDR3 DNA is TGTGCCAGCAGCTTAGTCTCCGGGACGGCTCCCTCTGGGGCCAACGTCCTGACTTTC.

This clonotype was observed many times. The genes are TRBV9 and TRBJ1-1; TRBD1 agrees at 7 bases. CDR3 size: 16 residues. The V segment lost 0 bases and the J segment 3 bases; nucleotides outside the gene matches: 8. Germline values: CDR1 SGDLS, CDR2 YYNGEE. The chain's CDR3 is CASSVGLGQGDTEAFF. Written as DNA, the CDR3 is TGTGCCAGCAGCGTAGGGTTGGGGCAGGGGGACACTGAAGCTTTCTTT. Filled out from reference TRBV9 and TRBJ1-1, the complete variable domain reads DSGVTQTPKHLITATGQRVTLRCSPRSGDLSVYWYQQSLDQGLQFLIQYYNGEERAKGNILERFSAQQFPDLHSELNLSSLELGDSALYFCASSVGLGQGDTEAFFGQGTRLTVV.

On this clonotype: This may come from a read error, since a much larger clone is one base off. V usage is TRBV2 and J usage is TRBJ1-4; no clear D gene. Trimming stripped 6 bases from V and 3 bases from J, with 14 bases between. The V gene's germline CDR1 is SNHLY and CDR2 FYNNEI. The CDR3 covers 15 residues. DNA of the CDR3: TGTGCCAGCAGGGCGTTGAGTGCAGCTAATGAAAAACTGTTTTTT. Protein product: CASRALSAANEKLFF. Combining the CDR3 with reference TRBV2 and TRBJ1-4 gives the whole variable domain EPEVTQTPSHQVTQMGQEVILRCVPISNHLYFYWYRQILGQKVEFLVSFYNNEISEKSEIFDDQFSVERPDGSNFTLKIRSTKLEDSAMYFCASRALSAANEKLFFGSGTQLSVL.